The rows below give T cell receptor beta chains drawn from one sample of a study of blood T cell repertoires in COVID-19. This table comes from immunoSEQ multiplex PCR, and its TCRdb copy is limited to in-frame clones, with some not included. The data show over 200,000 clones, roughly 88% seen once. The sequenced sample consisted of peripheral blood. The receptors were gathered from a man between 18 and 29 years old with active or convalescent COVID-19. The CDR3 runs from the conserved cysteine through the conserved F or W. D genes are given only for firm matches. The size of a clone is reported for some rows only, either as once, few or many, or as a class for expanded clones.

V: TRBV23-1; D: TRBD1; size: .; J: TRBJ1-2; DNA: TGCGCCAGCAGCCCTACGGACAGGGACTATGGCTACACCTTC; CDR3: CASSPTDRDYGYTF
V: TRBV6-5; D: TRBD2; size: once; J: TRBJ2-5; DNA: TGTGCCGTACGATTCGGCGGGAGGGCCCGGGAGACCCAGTACTTC; CDR3: CAVRFGGRARETQYF
V: TRBV7-3; D: .; size: .; J: TRBJ2-2; DNA: TGTGCCAGCAGTCCAGGGGTGGATCCCGGGGAGCTGTTTTTT; CDR3: CASSPGVDPGELFF
V: TRBV7-2; D: .; size: .; J: TRBJ2-6; DNA: TGTGCCAGCAGCTTAGCGTTTACTGGGGCCAACGTCCTGACTTTC; CDR3: CASSLAFTGANVLTF
V: TRBV27; D: .; size: few; J: TRBJ1-5; DNA: TGTGCCAGCAGTTTATATGGTAAGGGGGAGCGCAATCAGCCCCAGCATTTT; CDR3: CASSLYGKGERNQPQHF
V: TRBV12-3/TRBV12-4; D: .; size: .; J: TRBJ1-2; DNA: TGTGCCAGCCGTCGCGGGGTCAGGACCGGCTACACCTTC; CDR3: CASRRGVRTGYTF
V: TRBV7-8; D: .; size: .; J: TRBJ1-5; DNA: TGTGCCAGCAGCTTAGTACCAGAGCGCAGCAATCAGCCCCAGCATTTT; CDR3: CASSLVPERSNQPQHF
V: TRBV30; D: TRBD2; size: .; J: TRBJ2-1; DNA: TGTGCCTGGAGTGGTCTTCTAGCGGGAGCCAATGAGCAGTTCTTC; CDR3: CAWSGLLAGANEQFF
V: TRBV5-4; D: .; size: .; J: TRBJ2-7; DNA: TGTGCCAGCAGCTTTGGCTCTAGCCCCCACGAGCAGTACTTC; CDR3: CASSFGSSPHEQYF
V: TRBV11-2; D: .; size: few; J: TRBJ1-2; DNA: TGTGCCAGCAGCTTACAGGGCTATGGCTACACCTTC; CDR3: CASSLQGYGYTF
V: TRBV6-2/TRBV6-3; D: .; size: .; J: TRBJ2-5; DNA: TGTGCCAGCAGCCCCTATGGGGCGGATCAAGAGACCCAGTACTTC; CDR3: CASSPYGADQETQYF
V: TRBV5-1; D: TRBD1; size: .; J: TRBJ1-2; DNA: TGCGCCAGCAGCTTGGGACAGGGACTTTATGGCTACACCTTC; CDR3: CASSLGQGLYGYTF
V: TRBV27; D: .; size: .; J: TRBJ2-7; DNA: TGTGCCAGCAGTTTATCCGGGGATTACTACGAGCAGTACTTC; CDR3: CASSLSGDYYEQYF
V: TRBV7-2; D: .; size: .; J: TRBJ2-4; DNA: TGTGCCAGCAGCTTCGGGAACCTGGGGTCCAAAAACATTCAGTACTTC; CDR3: CASSFGNLGSKNIQYF
V: TRBV6-2/TRBV6-3; D: .; size: .; J: TRBJ2-5; DNA: TGTGCCAGCAGCTCCATTAAAGTAGCGAGGTACCAAGAGACCCAGTACTTC; CDR3: CASSSIKVARYQETQYF
V: TRBV25-1; D: .; size: once; J: TRBJ2-1; DNA: TGTGCCAGCCTTGACATCTACAATGAGCAGTTCTTC; CDR3: CASLDIYNEQFF
V: TRBV19; D: TRBD2; size: .; J: TRBJ2-7; DNA: TGTGCCAGTAGTCCCGGGACTAGCGGGGCCCACTACGAGCAGTACTTC; CDR3: CASSPGTSGAHYEQYF
V: TRBV6-2/TRBV6-3; D: TRBD2; size: .; J: TRBJ2-1; DNA: TGTGCCAGCAGTGACTGGGGCGGGAGGAACAATGAGCAGTTCTTC; CDR3: CASSDWGGRNNEQFF
V: TRBV2; D: TRBD1; size: .; J: TRBJ1-1; DNA: TGTGCCAGCAGGAGGGACAGGGAATACACTGAAGCTTTCTTT; CDR3: CASRRDREYTEAFF
V: TRBV28; D: .; size: .; J: TRBJ1-2; DNA: TGTGCCAGCAGTTTCGCGGGACCCTATGGCTACACCTTC; CDR3: CASSFAGPYGYTF
V: TRBV11-2; D: .; size: .; J: TRBJ1-1; DNA: TGTGCCAGCACTCCTGGTATACGCCGAGTGACTGAAGCTTTCTTT; CDR3: CASTPGIRRVTEAFF
V: TRBV11-3; D: .; size: once; J: TRBJ2-4; DNA: TGTGCCAGCAGCTTAGGGGAGGCAGGGAACATTCAGTACTTC; CDR3: CASSLGEAGNIQYF
V: TRBV11-2; D: TRBD2; size: .; J: TRBJ2-1; DNA: TGTGCCAGCAGCCCTCTACTAGCGGGAGGCTACAATGAGCAGTTCTTC; CDR3: CASSPLLAGGYNEQFF
V: TRBV6-2/TRBV6-3; D: .; size: .; J: TRBJ2-1; DNA: TGTGCCAGCAGTTACTCGTCTCCGAGAGGGGAGCAGTTCTTC; CDR3: CASSYSSPRGEQFF
V: TRBV6-5; D: .; size: .; J: TRBJ1-2; DNA: TGTGCCAGCCGGATTGCGGGGGGCAACTATGGCTACACCTTC; CDR3: CASRIAGGNYGYTF